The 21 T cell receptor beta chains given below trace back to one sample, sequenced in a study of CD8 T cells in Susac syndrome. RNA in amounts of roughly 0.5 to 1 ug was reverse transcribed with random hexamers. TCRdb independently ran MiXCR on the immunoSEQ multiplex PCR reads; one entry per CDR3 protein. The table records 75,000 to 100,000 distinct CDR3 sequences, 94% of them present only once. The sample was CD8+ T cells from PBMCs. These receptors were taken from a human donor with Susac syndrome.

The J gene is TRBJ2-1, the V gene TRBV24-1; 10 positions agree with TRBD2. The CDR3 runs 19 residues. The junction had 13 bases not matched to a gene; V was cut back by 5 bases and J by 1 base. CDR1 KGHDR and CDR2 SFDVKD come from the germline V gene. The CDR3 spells CATSGELAGNRGSYNEQFF. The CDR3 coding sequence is TGTGCCACCAGTGGGGAACTAGCGGGGAATCGAGGTTCCTACAATGAGCAGTTCTTC.

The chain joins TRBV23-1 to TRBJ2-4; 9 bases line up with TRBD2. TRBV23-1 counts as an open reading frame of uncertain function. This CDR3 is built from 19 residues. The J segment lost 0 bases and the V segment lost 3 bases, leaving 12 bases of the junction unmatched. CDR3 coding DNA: TGCGCCAGCAGTCACCGCGGTGGTAGCGGGAGAGCAGCCAAAAACATTCAGTACTTC. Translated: CASSHRGGSGRAAKNIQYF.

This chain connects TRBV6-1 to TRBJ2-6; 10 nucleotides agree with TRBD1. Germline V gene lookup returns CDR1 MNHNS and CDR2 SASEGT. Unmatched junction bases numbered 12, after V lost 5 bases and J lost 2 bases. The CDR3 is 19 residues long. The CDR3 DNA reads TGTGCCAGCAGTCGCACCGGGACAGGGGAATTAACTGGGGCCAACGTCCTGACTTTC. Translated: CASSRTGTGELTGANVLTF.

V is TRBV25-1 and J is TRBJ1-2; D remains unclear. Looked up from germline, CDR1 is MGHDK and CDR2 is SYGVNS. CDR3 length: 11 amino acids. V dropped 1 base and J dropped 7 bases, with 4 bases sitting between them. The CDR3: CASSESGGYTF. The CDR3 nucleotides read TGTGCCAGCAGTGAATCGGGTGGCTACACCTTC.

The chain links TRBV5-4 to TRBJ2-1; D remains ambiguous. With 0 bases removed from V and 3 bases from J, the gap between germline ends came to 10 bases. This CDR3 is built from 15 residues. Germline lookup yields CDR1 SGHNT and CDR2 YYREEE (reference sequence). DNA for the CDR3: TGTGCCAGCAGCTTGGGACAAATTAACTACAATGAGCAGTTCTTC. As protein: CASSLGQINYNEQFF. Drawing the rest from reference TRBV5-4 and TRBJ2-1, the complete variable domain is ETGVTQSPTHLIKTRGQQVTLRCSSQSGHNTVSWYQQALGQGPQFIFQYYREEENGRGNFPPRFSGLQFPNYSSELNVNALELDDSALYLCASSLGQINYNEQFFGPGTRLTVL.

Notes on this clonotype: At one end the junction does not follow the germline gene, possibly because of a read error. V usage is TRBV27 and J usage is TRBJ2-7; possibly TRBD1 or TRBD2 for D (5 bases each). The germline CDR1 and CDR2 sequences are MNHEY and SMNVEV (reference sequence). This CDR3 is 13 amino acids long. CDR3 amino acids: CAGSSGTSYEQYF. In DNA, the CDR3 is TGTGCCGGCAGCTCGGGGACCTCCTACGAGCAGTACTTC.

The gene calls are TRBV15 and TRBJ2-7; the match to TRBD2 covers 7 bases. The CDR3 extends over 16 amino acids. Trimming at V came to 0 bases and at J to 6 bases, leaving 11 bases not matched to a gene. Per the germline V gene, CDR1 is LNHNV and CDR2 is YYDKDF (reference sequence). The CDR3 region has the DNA TGTGCCACCAGCAGAGATACGGGGGGAAATAGAGGCGAGCAGTACTTC. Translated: CATSRDTGGNRGEQYF.

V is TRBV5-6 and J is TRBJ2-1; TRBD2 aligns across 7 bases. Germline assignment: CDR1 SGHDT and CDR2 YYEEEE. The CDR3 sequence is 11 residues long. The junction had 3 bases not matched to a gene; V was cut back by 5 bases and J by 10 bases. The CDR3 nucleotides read TGTGCCAGCAGGAATAGCGGGGAGCAGTTCTTC. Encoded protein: CASRNSGEQFF.

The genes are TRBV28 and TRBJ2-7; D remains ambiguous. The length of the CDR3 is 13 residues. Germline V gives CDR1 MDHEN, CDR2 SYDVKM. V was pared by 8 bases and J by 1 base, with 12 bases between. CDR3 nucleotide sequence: TGTGCCAGCGGGCTAGTTCAGTCCTACGAGCAGTACTTC. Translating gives CASGLVQSYEQYF.

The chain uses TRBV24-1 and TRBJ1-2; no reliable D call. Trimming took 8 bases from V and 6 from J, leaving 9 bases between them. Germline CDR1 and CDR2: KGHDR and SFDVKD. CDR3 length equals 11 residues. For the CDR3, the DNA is TGTGCCACCAACGATGGGGATGGCTACACCTTC. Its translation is CATNDGDGYTF.

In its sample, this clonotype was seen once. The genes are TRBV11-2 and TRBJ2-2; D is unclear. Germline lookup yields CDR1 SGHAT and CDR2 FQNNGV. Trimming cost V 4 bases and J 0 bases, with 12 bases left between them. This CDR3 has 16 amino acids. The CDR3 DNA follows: TGTGCCAGCAGCTCCTTATTTGTAGCGAACACCGGGGAGCTGTTTTTT. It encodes CASSSLFVANTGELFF. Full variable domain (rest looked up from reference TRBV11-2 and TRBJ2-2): EAGVAQSPRYKIIEKRQSVAFWCNPISGHATLYWYQQILGQGPKLLIQFQNNGVVDDSQLPKDRFSAERLKGVDSTLKIQPAKLEDSAVYLCASSSLFVANTGELFFGEGSRLTVL.

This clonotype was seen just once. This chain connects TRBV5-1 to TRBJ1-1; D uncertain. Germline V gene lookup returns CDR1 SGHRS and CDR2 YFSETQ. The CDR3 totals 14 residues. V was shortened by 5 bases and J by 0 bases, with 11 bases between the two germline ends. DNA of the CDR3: TGCGCCAGCAGGGAAGACACGGTGAACACTGAAGCTTTCTTT. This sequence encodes CASREDTVNTEAFF. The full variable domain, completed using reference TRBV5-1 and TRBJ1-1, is KAGVTQTPRYLIKTRGQQVTLSCSPISGHRSVSWYQQTPGQGLQFLFEYFSETQRNKGNFPGRFSGRQFSNSRSEMNVSTLELGDSALYLCASREDTVNTEAFFGQGTRLTVV.

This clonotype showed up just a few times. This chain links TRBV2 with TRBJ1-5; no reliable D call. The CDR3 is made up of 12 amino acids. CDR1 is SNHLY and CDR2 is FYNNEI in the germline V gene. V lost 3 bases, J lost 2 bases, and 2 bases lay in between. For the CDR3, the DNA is TGTGCCAGCAGTGAGGGCAATCAGCCCCAGCATTTT. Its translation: CASSEGNQPQHF.

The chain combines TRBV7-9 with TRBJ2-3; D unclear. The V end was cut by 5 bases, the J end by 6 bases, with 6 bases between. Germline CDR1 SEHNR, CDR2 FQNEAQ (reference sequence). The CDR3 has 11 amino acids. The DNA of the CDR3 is TGTGCCAGCAGCCCCAGGGATACGCAGTATTTT. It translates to CASSPRDTQYF.

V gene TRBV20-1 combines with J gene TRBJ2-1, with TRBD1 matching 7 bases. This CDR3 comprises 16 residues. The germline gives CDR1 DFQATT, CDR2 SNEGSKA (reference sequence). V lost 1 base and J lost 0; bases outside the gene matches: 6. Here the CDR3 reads CSARAGQTLSYNEQFF. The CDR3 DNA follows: TGCAGTGCTAGAGCGGGACAGACCCTCTCCTACAATGAGCAGTTCTTC.

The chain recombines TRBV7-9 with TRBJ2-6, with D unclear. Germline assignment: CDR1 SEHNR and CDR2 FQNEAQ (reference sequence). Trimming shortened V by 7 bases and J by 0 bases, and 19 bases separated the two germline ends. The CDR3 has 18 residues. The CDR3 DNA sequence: TGTGCCAGCACCCGTTTATCATCACAGATCTCTGGGGCCAACGTCCTGACTTTC. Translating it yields CASTRLSSQISGANVLTF.

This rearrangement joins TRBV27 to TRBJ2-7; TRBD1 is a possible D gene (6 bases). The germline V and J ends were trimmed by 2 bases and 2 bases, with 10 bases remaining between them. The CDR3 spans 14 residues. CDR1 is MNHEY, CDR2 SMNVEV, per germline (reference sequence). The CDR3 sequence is CASSLNQGPYEQYF. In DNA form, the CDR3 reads TGTGCCAGCAGTTTAAACCAGGGGCCCTACGAGCAGTACTTC.

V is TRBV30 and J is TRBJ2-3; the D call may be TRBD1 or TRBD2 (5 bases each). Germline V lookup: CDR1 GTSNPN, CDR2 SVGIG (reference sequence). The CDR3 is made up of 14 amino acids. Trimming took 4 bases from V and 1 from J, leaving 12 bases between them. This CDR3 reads CAWNLVGGTDTQYF. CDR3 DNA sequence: TGTGCCTGGAACCTCGTGGGGGGCACAGATACGCAGTATTTT.

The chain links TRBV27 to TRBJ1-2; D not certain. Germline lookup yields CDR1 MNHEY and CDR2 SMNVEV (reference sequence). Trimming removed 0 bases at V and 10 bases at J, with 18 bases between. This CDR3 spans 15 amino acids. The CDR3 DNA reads TGTGCCAGCAGTTTATCAACGGAGAGCCTTGTTCCCTACACCTTC. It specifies CASSLSTESLVPYTF.

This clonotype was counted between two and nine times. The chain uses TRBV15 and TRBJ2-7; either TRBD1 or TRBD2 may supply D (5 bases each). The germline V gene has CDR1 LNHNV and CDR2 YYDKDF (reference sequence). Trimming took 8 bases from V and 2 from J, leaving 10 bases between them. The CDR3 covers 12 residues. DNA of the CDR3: TGTGCCACCGGGACGTCCACCTACGAGCAGTACTTC. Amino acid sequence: CATGTSTYEQYF.

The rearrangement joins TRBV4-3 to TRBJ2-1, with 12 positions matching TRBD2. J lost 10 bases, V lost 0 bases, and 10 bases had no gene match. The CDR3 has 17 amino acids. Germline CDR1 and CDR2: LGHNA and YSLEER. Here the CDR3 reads CASSQDWGTSGLEEQFF. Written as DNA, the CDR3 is TGCGCCAGCAGCCAAGATTGGGGGACTAGCGGGTTAGAAGAGCAGTTCTTC.